This TCR beta chain was recorded in a study of post-analysis software for immune sequencing data. Study observations and caveats: Batch-mates among the samples co-clustered strongly by F measure. Higher frequency in patients than in controls was seen for roughly five TRBV segments, with TRBV5-6, TRBV5-1 and TRBV20-1 among them. Diversity measured as normalized Chao1 was significantly lower in multiple sclerosis patients than in controls.

For this clonotype: What it recognizes is unknown.

This CDR3 region has 16 residues. The germline gives CDR1 MGHRA, CDR2 YSYEKL. Trimming took off 0 bases at V and 3 bases at J, with 14 bases between the two ends. Every TCR beta cDNA library bore unique molecular identifiers. Input amounts of roughly 0.85 to 10 million T cells were used. These gave around 500,000 cDNA molecules, so each molecule approximated one T cell. TCRdb passed the PCR reads through MiXCR, listing each CDR3 protein once. This table holds about 770,000 distinct CDR3 sequences, more than 45% found once. The chain is built from TRBV4-1 and TRBJ1-2; TRBD1 is a possible D gene (5 bases). This sequence was found in a girl aged 10-17 years with multiple sclerosis. The sample was blood. The CDR3 spells CASSQDEAGWDYGYTF. As DNA, the CDR3 is TGCGCCAGCAGCCAAGATGAGGCAGGGTGGGACTATGGCTACACCTTC.